The clone carrying this T cell receptor (beta chain) showed up just a few times. These data are taken from a study of blood T cell repertoires in COVID-19. About the research overall: COVID-19 samples collected from the United States, Italy and Spain covered acute and convalescent phases. PBMCs, B-cell-depleted T cells, or T cells were the source of the cDNA or gDNA that made up the material.

As processed by the authors: Amplification of reference gene primers was used by the study to estimate nucleated cell counts. Sequencing was performed with immunoSEQ multiplex PCR; in TCRdb, only in-frame clones are kept and a portion is missing. The D gene and trimming were derived from the DNA, and the V and J assignments and clone size from that table. The sample includes over 250,000 clones, around 90% of them seen just once. Germline CDR1 and CDR2: MNHEY and SVGAGI. The CDR3 spans 14 residues. J lost 1 base, V lost 4 bases, and 4 bases had no gene match. The receptor comes from a woman in her seventies with COVID-19, enrolled during active disease. This chain joins TRBV6-5 and TRBJ2-7; the match to TRBD1 covers 7 bases. The material sequenced was peripheral blood. The CDR3 reads CASSSSGQSYEQYF. DNA of the CDR3: TGTGCCAGCAGTTCATCGGGACAGTCCTACGAGCAGTACTTC.